These 31 T cell receptor beta chains originate from one sample sequenced in a study of shared clonotypes between healthy human individuals. Assay used: immunoSEQ multiplex PCR; TCRdb lists only in-frame clones, some missing. The sample includes over 1.4 million clones, roughly 96% of them seen just once. The sequenced material came from naive CD4+ T cells sorted from blood. Subset of the sample: CD45RA+ positively selected. The receptors originated from a man between 25 and 39 years old in good health.

This chain uses TRBV5-1 with TRBJ2-3, with 15 bases matching TRBD2. After removal of 4 bases from V and 2 bases from J, the junction contained 5 bases not matched to a gene. The CDR3 totals 17 residues. Germline lookup yields CDR1 SGHRS and CDR2 YFSETQ. In DNA, the CDR3 is TGCGCCAGCAGCGGAGGACTAGCGGGAGGGGTCACAGATACGCAGTATTTT. This translates into CASSGGLAGGVTDTQYF.

The rearrangement uses TRBV18 and TRBJ2-3, with D maybe TRBD1 (5 bases). This CDR3 has 15 amino acids. Germline V gene sequence: CDR1 KGHSH, CDR2 LQKENI. The V gene lost 3 bases and the J gene lost 2 bases, with 12 bases spanning the gap. The DNA for the CDR3 is TGTGCCAGCTCACCCAACAGGTACGACACAGATACGCAGTATTTT. It translates to CASSPNRYDTDTQYF.

This sequence joins TRBV6-1 and TRBJ1-5; D gene uncertain. The CDR3 is made up of 16 amino acids. The V and J ends lost 1 base and 6 bases respectively, with 16 bases between them. Germline values: CDR1 MNHNS, CDR2 SASEGT. The CDR3, as DNA: TGTGCCAGCAGTGAAGATTGGGCCCCGTGCGGTCAGCCCCAGCATTTT. The encoded protein is CASSEDWAPCGQPQHF.

This rearrangement joins TRBV6-1 to TRBJ2-3; D unresolved. Trimming pared 1 base from V and 1 base from J, leaving 12 bases between. CDR1 is MNHNS and CDR2 is SASEGT in the germline V gene. The CDR3 has 16 amino acids. The CDR3 loop reads CASSEGLGWGTDTQYF. The DNA for the CDR3 is TGTGCCAGCAGTGAAGGACTTGGTTGGGGCACAGATACGCAGTATTTT.

The chain recombines TRBV14 with TRBJ2-7; the match to TRBD1 covers 8 bases. V lost 5 bases and J lost 2; bases outside the gene matches: 8. The germline V gene has CDR1 SGHDN and CDR2 FVKESK. The CDR3 spans 15 residues. The CDR3 region has the DNA TGTGCCAGCAGCAGGTCCACAGGGGGTACCTACGAGCAGTACTTC. Protein product: CASSRSTGGTYEQYF.

The gene calls are TRBV10-2 and TRBJ1-1, with D possibly TRBD1 on 5 matching bases. V was shortened by 6 bases and J by 7 bases, with 15 bases between the two germline ends. CDR1 is WSHSY and CDR2 is SAAADI in the germline V gene. The CDR3 consists of 13 residues. Written as DNA, the CDR3 is TGCGCCAGCAGCAACCTACGACAGTTTGAAGCTTTCTTT. It yields the protein CASSNLRQFEAFF.

This rearrangement joins TRBV7-2 to TRBJ1-1; 8 bases match TRBD1. V dropped 5 bases and J dropped 1; count of bases not matched to a gene: 6. The CDR3 totals 15 residues. Germline V CDR1 and CDR2: SGHTA, FQGNSA. In DNA, the CDR3 is TGTGCCAGCAGCCTAAGGACAGGGACGAACACTGAAGCTTTCTTT. Protein: CASSLRTGTNTEAFF.

The chain combines TRBV2 with TRBJ2-1, with D possibly being TRBD2 (5 bases). This CDR3 spans 13 amino acids. Trimming took 9 bases from V and 1 from J, leaving 10 bases between them. The V gene's germline CDR1 is SNHLY and CDR2 FYNNEI. The CDR3, as DNA: TGTGCCAGTGAGCGGAATTCCTACAATGAGCAGTTCTTC. As protein: CASERNSYNEQFF. Based on the CDR3 plus reference TRBV2 and TRBJ2-1, the full variable domain is EPEVTQTPSHQVTQMGQEVILRCVPISNHLYFYWYRQILGQKVEFLVSFYNNEISEKSEIFDDQFSVERPDGSNFTLKIRSTKLEDSAMYFCASERNSYNEQFFGPGTRLTVL.

This chain connects TRBV29-1 to TRBJ2-3; D perhaps matches TRBD1 (6 bases). The V end was cut by 6 bases, the J end by 6 bases, with 16 bases between. The CDR3 is made up of 13 amino acids. Looked up from germline, CDR1 is SQVTM and CDR2 is ANQGSEA. The CDR3 DNA reads as TGCAGCGTCAAGGACAGTTCTGTGGATACGCAGTATTTT. Protein: CSVKDSSVDTQYF.

The gene calls are TRBV5-1 and TRBJ2-1, with TRBD1 matching 9 bases. Germline CDR1 and CDR2: SGHRS and YFSETQ. The junction had 8 bases not matched to a gene; V was cut back by 4 bases and J by 6 bases. The CDR3 covers 15 residues. Here the CDR3 DNA reads TGCGCCAGCAGCAAGTCGACAGGGGGAGGCAATGAGCAGTTCTTC. As protein: CASSKSTGGGNEQFF. The full variable domain, in which reference TRBV5-1 and TRBJ2-1 provide the parts outside the CDR3, is KAGVTQTPRYLIKTRGQQVTLSCSPISGHRSVSWYQQTPGQGLQFLFEYFSETQRNKGNFPGRFSGRQFSNSRSEMNVSTLELGDSALYLCASSKSTGGGNEQFFGPGTRLTVL.

As regards this clone: The same CDR3 also results from other DNA sequences found in this sample. The gene calls are TRBV18 and TRBJ2-7; 11 bases agree with TRBD2. The CDR3 sequence is 16 residues long. J gave up 0 bases and V 2 bases, and 3 bases lay outside the gene matches. Germline loops: CDR1 KGHSH, CDR2 LQKENI. The CDR3 DNA follows: TGTGCCAGCTCACCAACTAGCGGGAGAAGCTCCTACGAGCAGTACTTC. It yields the protein CASSPTSGRSSYEQYF. Full variable domain (missing parts from reference TRBV18 and TRBJ2-7): NAGVMQNPRHLVRRRGQEARLRCSPMKGHSHVYWYRQLPEEGLKFMVYLQKENIIDESGMPKERFSAEFPKEGPSILRIQQVVRGDSAAYFCASSPTSGRSSYEQYFGPGTRLTVT.

The chain recombines TRBV19 with TRBJ1-5, with no clear D. The V end lost 5 bases, the J end lost 7 bases, and 15 bases lay between the germline ends. The CDR3 is 14 residues long. From germline, CDR1 is LNHDA and CDR2 SQIVND (reference sequence). The CDR3 protein is CASSFFDQIQPQHF. DNA of the CDR3: TGTGCCAGTAGTTTCTTTGATCAGATCCAGCCCCAGCATTTT. Variable domain in full (rest from reference TRBV19 and TRBJ1-5): DGGITQSPKYLFRKEGQNVTLSCEQNLNHDAMYWYRQDPGQGLRLIYYSQIVNDFQKGDIAEGYSVSREKKESFPLTVTSAQKNPTAFYLCASSFFDQIQPQHFGDGTRLSIL.

The gene calls are TRBV28 and TRBJ1-5, with TRBD1 as a possible D gene (5 bases). CDR3 size: 14 residues. V lost 2 bases and J 6 bases, leaving 11 bases between the germline ends. Germline values: CDR1 MDHEN, CDR2 SYDVKM. Here the CDR3 reads CASSLVEGSQPQHF. DNA of the CDR3: TGTGCCAGCAGTTTAGTGGAGGGGAGTCAGCCCCAGCATTTT. Filled out from reference TRBV28 and TRBJ1-5, the complete variable domain reads DVKVTQSSRYLVKRTGEKVFLECVQDMDHENMFWYRQDPGLGLRLIYFSYDVKMKEKGDIPEGYSVSREKKERFSLILESASTNQTSMYLCASSLVEGSQPQHFGDGTRLSIL.

This rearrangement joins TRBV9 to TRBJ1-2; D uncertain. CDR1 and CDR2 from the germline V gene are SGDLS and YYNGEE. This CDR3 has 14 amino acids. Trimming removed 4 bases at V and 4 bases at J, with 14 bases between. CDR3 sequence reads: CASSYRSRTYGYTF. The CDR3 DNA is TGTGCCAGCAGCTACCGTAGCAGGACCTATGGCTACACCTTC.

The gene calls are TRBV6-6 and TRBJ2-5; 10 bases match TRBD1. Looked up from germline, CDR1 is MNHNY and CDR2 is SVGAGI (reference sequence). The CDR3 has 16 amino acids. Trimming at V came to 4 bases and at J to 2 bases, leaving 7 bases not matched to a gene. The CDR3 DNA reads TGTGCCAGCAGTTTATCCCGGGACAGGGGACAAGAGACCCAGTACTTC. Protein: CASSLSRDRGQETQYF.

This sequence joins TRBV7-2 and TRBJ2-3; weak D call: TRBD2 (6 bases). Per germline, CDR1 SGHTA and CDR2 FQGNSA. Trimming removed 1 base from V and 4 bases from J, with 12 bases in between. There are 15 residues in the CDR3. In nucleotides, the CDR3 is TGTGCCAGCAGCTTAGACGGGAGTACGGCAGATACGCAGTATTTT. This translates into CASSLDGSTADTQYF.

This clone was seen just once. The rearrangement joins TRBV29-1 to TRBJ2-7; TRBD2 aligns across 7 bases. CDR3 length: 12 amino acids. Looked up from germline, CDR1 is SQVTM and CDR2 is ANQGSEA. The ends lost 4 bases at V and 4 bases at J; junction bases unmatched: 4. DNA for the CDR3: TGCAGCGTTGTGGGGGGGGTGTACGAGCAGTACTTC. Its protein is CSVVGGVYEQYF.

In nucleotides, the CDR3 is TGCGCCAGCAGCTTGGCTCTAGCTCTCACCTTAGGCACAGATACGCAGTATTTT. Amino acids: CASSLALALTLGTDTQYF. The chain combines TRBV5-1 with TRBJ2-3, with D possibly being TRBD2 (5 bases). Germline V gene lookup returns CDR1 SGHRS and CDR2 YFSETQ. Trimming shortened V by 0 bases and J by 1 base, and 18 bases separated the two germline ends. The CDR3 spans 18 residues. The full variable domain, in which reference TRBV5-1 and TRBJ2-3 provide the parts outside the CDR3, is KAGVTQTPRYLIKTRGQQVTLSCSPISGHRSVSWYQQTPGQGLQFLFEYFSETQRNKGNFPGRFSGRQFSNSRSEMNVSTLELGDSALYLCASSLALALTLGTDTQYFGPGTRLTVL.

The gene calls are TRBV4-3 and TRBJ2-1; 9 bases map to TRBD2. CDR1 and CDR2 from the germline V gene are LGHNA and YSLEER. The ends lost 1 base at V and 2 bases at J; junction bases unmatched: 9. The CDR3 spans 18 residues. This CDR3 reads CASSQAAGLAGPYNEQFF. In DNA, the CDR3 is TGCGCCAGCAGCCAAGCAGCAGGTCTAGCGGGACCCTACAATGAGCAGTTCTTC.

The chain recombines TRBV5-1 with TRBJ2-2; 8 bases agree with TRBD1. V gave up 0 bases and J gave up 6 bases; unmatched junction bases: 7. CDR1 and CDR2 from the germline V gene are SGHRS and YFSETQ. The CDR3 is 16 residues long. The DNA for the CDR3 is TGCGCCAGCAGCTTGGTTCGGACAGGGAAGGCCGGGGAGCTGTTTTTT. This codes for CASSLVRTGKAGELFF.

This chain links TRBV7-2 with TRBJ1-2; no firm D call. V was shortened by 5 bases and J by 8 bases, with 21 bases between the two germline ends. Germline-derived CDR1 and CDR2 are SGHTA and FQGNSA. The CDR3 loop spans 15 amino acids. For the CDR3, the DNA is TGTGCCAGCAGCCCAAATCCTGGGCCGAAGGTCGGCTACACCTTC. This translates into CASSPNPGPKVGYTF.

This chain joins TRBV29-1 and TRBJ1-1, with 12 nucleotides matching TRBD1. V shed 7 bases, J shed 3 bases, and the junction held 6 bases outside the gene matches. CDR1 and CDR2 (germline): SQVTM, ANQGSEA. The CDR3 is 14 residues long. CDR3 bases: TGCAGCGAGGTGGGACAGGGGGCGCACACTGAAGCTTTCTTT. Protein sequence: CSEVGQGAHTEAFF.

This clone was detected once. The rearrangement joins TRBV13 to TRBJ2-3, with D possibly matching TRBD2 (5 bases). V lost 2 bases to trimming and J lost 4 bases, with 7 bases between them. This CDR3 spans 13 amino acids. Looked up from germline, CDR1 is PRHDT and CDR2 is FYEKMQ (reference sequence). DNA for the CDR3: TGTGCCAGCAGCTTACTTAGCGCAGATACGCAGTATTTT. Translation gives CASSLLSADTQYF.

This clone occurred a few times. Other DNA sequences in the same sample also yield this CDR3. CDR3 amino acids: CASSLQGTNEKLFF. The CDR3 DNA reads TGCGCCAGCAGCTTACAGGGAACTAATGAAAAACTGTTTTTT. This rearrangement joins TRBV5-1 to TRBJ1-4; tentative D call: TRBD1 (6 bases). Trimming left V 2 bases short and J 1 base short, with 6 bases between. CDR1 and CDR2 from the germline V gene are SGHRS and YFSETQ. This CDR3 contains 14 residues.

The V gene is TRBV9, the J gene TRBJ2-7, with 8 bases matching TRBD2. The germline V gene has CDR1 SGDLS and CDR2 YYNGEE. The length of the CDR3 is 16 residues. Trimming cost V 4 bases and J 4 bases; bases outside gene matches: 13. The CDR3 DNA is TGTGCCAGCAGCCCGAGTTGGGGACTAGGAGCTTACGAGCAGTACTTC. Residues: CASSPSWGLGAYEQYF.

This chain links TRBV30 with TRBJ2-1; D uncertain. The CDR3 is made up of 13 amino acids. Trimming shortened V by 2 bases and J by 3 bases, and 8 bases separated the two germline ends. Germline CDR1 and CDR2: GTSNPN and SVGIG (reference sequence). The CDR3 sequence is CAWSSRFYNEQFF. The DNA of the CDR3 is TGTGCCTGGAGTTCCCGGTTCTACAATGAGCAGTTCTTC.

The genes are TRBV28 and TRBJ2-5; D perhaps matches TRBD2 (6 bases). The germline gives CDR1 MDHEN, CDR2 SYDVKM. This CDR3 is 15 amino acids long. Trimming shortened V by 7 bases and J by 7 bases, and 22 bases separated the two germline ends. As DNA, the CDR3 is TGTGCCAGCACCCCGGGACTGGAGGCGGGTGGGACCCAGTACTTC. This codes for CASTPGLEAGGTQYF.

The chain has TRBV28 and TRBJ1-3, with TRBD1 identical over 7 bases. The CDR3 consists of 18 residues. V shed 5 bases, J shed 0 bases, and the junction held 13 bases outside the gene matches. Germline V CDR1 and CDR2: MDHEN, SYDVKM. The CDR3 nucleotides read TGTGCCAGCAGTCCACTTCCAAAACAGGGGCTCTCTGGAAACACCATATATTTT. As protein: CASSPLPKQGLSGNTIYF.

J is TRBJ2-4 and V is TRBV15; 7 bases fit TRBD1. This CDR3 is built from 14 residues. Germline V lookup: CDR1 LNHNV, CDR2 YYDKDF (reference sequence). V lost 1 base to trimming and J lost 14 bases; unmatched junction nucleotides: 11. The CDR3 is CATSRGFRDSEEYF. In DNA, the CDR3 is TGTGCCACCAGCAGAGGGTTCCGGGACAGTGAGGAGTACTTC. The whole variable domain, remainder taken from reference TRBV15 and TRBJ2-4, is DAMVIQNPRYQVTQFGKPVTLSCSQTLNHNVMYWYQQKSSQAPKLLFHYYDKDFNNEADTPDNFQSRRPNTSFCFLDIRSPGLGDTAMYLCATSRGFRDSEEYFGAGTRLSVL.

The chain has TRBV10-3 and TRBJ2-3, with D uncertain. The V and J ends lost 3 bases and 6 bases respectively, with 4 bases between them. CDR1 is ENHRY, CDR2 SYGVKD, per germline. The CDR3 sequence is 11 residues long. The CDR3 nucleotides are TGTGCCATCAGTGAAGTCGATACGCAGTATTTT. It yields the protein CAISEVDTQYF.

The chain uses TRBV27 and TRBJ2-7; 7 bases are a match to TRBD2. The CDR3 has 14 amino acids. Germline CDR1 MNHEY, CDR2 SMNVEV (reference sequence). The ends lost 4 bases at V and 6 bases at J; junction bases unmatched: 9. DNA for the CDR3: TGTGCCAGCAGTTCGGCGGGAGTCCCCCTCGAGCAGTACTTC. Its translation is CASSSAGVPLEQYF.